Below, 32 T cell receptor beta chains from the same sample are listed, as sequenced in a study of T cell responses to AZD1222 COVID-19 vaccine. Libraries were prepared by immunoSEQ multiplex PCR; TCRdb keeps only in-frame clonotypes and omits some of them. This sample has about 200,000 clones, with about nine tenths found just once. This specimen consisted of peripheral blood, obtained 28 days after the second AZD1222 dose. All receptors derive from an adult who received the AZD1222 COVID-19 vaccine.

The J gene is TRBJ2-2, the V gene TRBV6-5; D gene unclear. V lost 2 bases to trimming and J lost 4 bases, with 5 bases between them. Germline CDR1 and CDR2: MNHEY and SVGAGI. This CDR3 is built from 13 residues. The CDR3 loop reads CASSYTLTGELFF. In DNA form, the CDR3 reads TGTGCCAGCAGTTACACTCTCACCGGGGAGCTGTTTTTT.

The chain uses TRBV14 and TRBJ2-3; D not certain. V dropped 0 bases and J dropped 3 bases, with 13 bases sitting between them. The CDR3 runs to 16 residues. Germline CDR1 and CDR2: SGHDN and FVKESK. The DNA for the CDR3 is TGTGCCAGCAGCCAAGATAGAGGATTCGGTACAGATACGCAGTATTTT. This codes for CASSQDRGFGTDTQYF.

The chain combines TRBV5-4 with TRBJ2-5, with a possible D match to TRBD2 (5 bases). Germline V gene lookup returns CDR1 SGHNT and CDR2 YYREEE (reference sequence). Trimming cost V 4 bases and J 5 bases, with 15 bases left between them. This CDR3 comprises 14 residues. This chain's CDR3 is CASSGDLRGETQYF. In nucleotides, the CDR3 is TGTGCCAGCAGCGGGGATTTGAGAGGGGAGACCCAGTACTTC.

V and J are TRBV12-3 or TRBV12-4 and TRBJ1-6; D is unresolved. V lost 5 bases, J lost 6 bases, and 8 bases lay in between. CDR3 length: 13 amino acids. CDR3 region: CASSRLGNSPLHF. Written as DNA, the CDR3 is TGTGCCAGCAGTCGGCTGGGTAATTCACCCCTCCACTTT.

This rearrangement joins TRBV4-1 to TRBJ1-5; TRBD1 might be the D (5 bases). Germline V gives CDR1 MGHRA, CDR2 YSYEKL. Deletions cut 0 bases from V and 1 base from J, with 7 bases between. The CDR3 is 15 amino acids. The CDR3 here is CASSQEGDSNQPQHF. CDR3 DNA: TGCGCCAGCAGCCAAGAGGGGGACAGCAATCAGCCCCAGCATTTT.

This chain uses TRBV5-5 with TRBJ1-3, with TRBD1 as a possible D gene (5 bases). CDR3 length equals 15 residues. CDR1 SGHKS and CDR2 YYEKEE come from the germline V gene (reference sequence). With 3 bases removed from V and 2 bases from J, the gap between germline ends came to 12 bases. The CDR3 nucleotides read TGTGCCAGCAGCTCCTGGGGCGGACCTGGAAACACCATATATTTT. Translated, it gives CASSSWGGPGNTIYF.

The chain combines TRBV15 with TRBJ2-2, with D tentatively TRBD2 (7 bases). There are 16 residues in the CDR3. The V end was cut by 4 bases, the J end by 4 bases, with 16 bases between. Looked up from germline, CDR1 is LNHNV and CDR2 is YYDKDF (reference sequence). The CDR3, as DNA: TGTGCCACCAGCATCTTTGGGGGGGCGGGCACCGGGGAGCTGTTTTTT. This sequence encodes CATSIFGGAGTGELFF.

This clone was counted a few times. The V call is TRBV5-1, the J call TRBJ1-2, with 8 nucleotides matching TRBD1. The germline gives CDR1 SGHRS, CDR2 YFSETQ. The CDR3 sequence is 14 residues long. After removal of 3 bases from V and 1 base from J, the junction contained 2 bases not matched to a gene. Here the CDR3 reads CASSSTGDNYGYTF. The CDR3 coding sequence is TGCGCCAGCAGCTCGACAGGGGATAACTATGGCTACACCTTC.

The chain carries TRBV7-9 and TRBJ1-1, with D possibly TRBD1 on 5 matching bases. The CDR3 spans 14 residues. Germline CDR1 reads SEHNR; CDR2 reads FQNEAQ (reference sequence). V was clipped by 5 bases and J by 3 bases, with 13 bases between them. CDR3 sequence: CASSPVWGDTEAFF. The CDR3 DNA follows: TGTGCCAGCAGCCCTGTATGGGGCGACACTGAAGCTTTCTTT.

V gene TRBV19 combines with J gene TRBJ2-1, with D maybe TRBD1 (6 bases). V was shortened by 1 base and J by 5 bases, with 12 bases between the two germline ends. Germline lookup yields CDR1 LNHDA and CDR2 SQIVND (reference sequence). CDR3 size: 15 residues. For the CDR3, the DNA is TGTGCCAGTAGTATAGCAGGGGAATCCGACAATGAGCAGTTCTTC. Translation gives CASSIAGESDNEQFF.

The genes are TRBV5-1 and TRBJ2-7, with a tentative D call TRBD2 (5 bases). V was pared by 0 bases and J by 5 bases, with 15 bases between. This CDR3 is built from 15 residues. The V gene's germline CDR1 is SGHRS and CDR2 YFSETQ. The CDR3 protein is CASSLALRVQDEQYF. DNA for the CDR3: TGCGCCAGCAGCTTGGCTCTGAGGGTTCAGGACGAGCAGTACTTC.

This clone was observed once. The chain couples TRBV6-5 to TRBJ1-1; the D is unclear. With 2 bases removed from V and 1 base from J, the gap between germline ends came to 5 bases. The V gene's germline CDR1 is MNHEY and CDR2 SVGAGI. This CDR3 has 13 amino acids. The CDR3 protein is CASSYRRNTEAFF. The DNA of the CDR3 is TGTGCCAGCAGTTACAGGAGGAACACTGAAGCTTTCTTT.

The chain couples TRBV7-6 to TRBJ1-2, with 9 positions matching TRBD1. Germline CDR1 and CDR2: SGHVS and FNYEAQ. This CDR3 is 17 amino acids long. Trimming cost V 5 bases and J 4 bases; bases outside gene matches: 14. CDR3 sequence reads: CASSPNPGQGITYGYTF. The CDR3 DNA is TGTGCCAGCAGCCCAAATCCGGGACAGGGAATTACCTATGGCTACACCTTC.

This clone was detected only a few times. The chain is built from TRBV6-2 or TRBV6-3 and TRBJ1-1; 9 nucleotides line up with TRBD1. Germline values: CDR1 MNHEY, CDR2 SVGEGT. With 5 bases clipped from V and 1 base from J, the junction kept 8 bases outside the gene matches. The CDR3 consists of 16 residues. DNA of the CDR3: TGTGCCAGCAGTCTAGGGACAGGGAGGAGGAACACTGAAGCTTTCTTT. Translating it yields CASSLGTGRRNTEAFF.

CDR3 loop: CSVDPGSQTYNEQFF. CDR3 DNA sequence: TGCAGCGTTGACCCAGGCAGCCAAACCTACAATGAGCAGTTCTTC. The chain couples TRBV29-1 to TRBJ2-1; D unresolved. Germline values: CDR1 SQVTM, CDR2 ANQGSEA. The CDR3 runs to 15 residues. The V end lost 3 bases, the J end lost 2 bases, and 14 bases lay between the germline ends.

The chain links TRBV27 to TRBJ1-1; D may be TRBD1 (6 bases). Germline CDR1 reads MNHEY; CDR2 reads SMNVEV (reference sequence). The CDR3 has 14 amino acids. V lost 3 bases to trimming and J lost 4 bases, with 12 bases between them. CDR3 sequence (DNA): TGTGCCAGCAGTTTCGGGGGCGGTCGCACTGAAGCTTTCTTT. This encodes CASSFGGGRTEAFF.

This clone was detected a few times. This chain joins TRBV19 and TRBJ2-1; no clear D gene. Germline CDR1 and CDR2: LNHDA and SQIVND (reference sequence). This CDR3 is 13 amino acids long. V was shortened by 5 bases and J by 6 bases, with 11 bases between the two germline ends. CDR3 nucleotides: TGTGCCAGTAGTTTGAGAGTTGGCAATGAGCAGTTCTTC. It codes for CASSLRVGNEQFF.

The chain joins TRBV5-1 to TRBJ2-5; 7 bases map to TRBD2. Germline assignment: CDR1 SGHRS and CDR2 YFSETQ. V was clipped by 4 bases and J by 5 bases; unmatched bases: 8. The CDR3 length is 14 residues. This CDR3 is CASSLSTSVETQYF. Here the CDR3 DNA reads TGCGCCAGCAGCCTCTCAACTAGCGTCGAGACCCAGTACTTC. Full variable domain (missing parts from reference TRBV5-1 and TRBJ2-5): KAGVTQTPRYLIKTRGQQVTLSCSPISGHRSVSWYQQTPGQGLQFLFEYFSETQRNKGNFPGRFSGRQFSNSRSEMNVSTLELGDSALYLCASSLSTSVETQYFGPGTRLLVL.

The V and J genes are TRBV9 and TRBJ2-7; D possibly corresponds to TRBD2 (6 bases). The germline V gene has CDR1 SGDLS and CDR2 YYNGEE. V lost 4 bases and J 3 bases, leaving 11 bases between the germline ends. The CDR3 length is 13 residues. CDR3 nucleotide sequence: TGTGCCAGCAGCCCCGGGAGCTACTACGAGCAGTACTTC. Translating it yields CASSPGSYYEQYF.

V and J are TRBV3-1 (or the pseudogene TRBV3-2) and TRBJ2-1; 10 bases agree with TRBD2. J was trimmed by 0 bases and V by 4 bases; bases with no gene match: 3. The V gene's germline CDR1 is LGHDT and CDR2 YNNKEL (reference sequence). The CDR3 totals 16 residues. The DNA of the CDR3 is TGTGCCAGCAGCCGAGGACTAGCGGTCTCCTACAATGAGCAGTTCTTC. Translating gives CASSRGLAVSYNEQFF.

V usage is TRBV7-3 and J usage is TRBJ2-5; D is possibly TRBD1 (5 bases). The CDR3 is 14 residues long. Looked up from germline, CDR1 is SGHTA and CDR2 is FQGTGA. Trimming cost V 0 bases and J 5 bases, with 10 bases left between them. CDR3 nucleotide sequence: TGTGCCAGCAGCTTAACTCAGGGTGCGGAGACCCAGTACTTC. As protein: CASSLTQGAETQYF.

The chain joins TRBV10-3 to TRBJ1-1; the D is unclear. Germline lookup yields CDR1 ENHRY and CDR2 SYGVKD. The CDR3 has 14 residues. With 4 bases removed from V and 3 bases from J, the gap between germline ends came to 12 bases. CDR3 residues: CAISVGQMYTEAFF. The CDR3 DNA follows: TGTGCCATCAGTGTAGGGCAAATGTACACTGAAGCTTTCTTT.

The CDR3 nucleotides read TGTGCCAGCAGTTTTTCCATAGGGGAAGATACGCAGTATTTT. It encodes CASSFSIGEDTQYF. J is TRBJ2-3 and V is TRBV6-5; TRBD1 is a possible D gene (5 bases). V was cut by 4 bases and J by 5 bases, with 13 bases left in between. CDR1 MNHEY and CDR2 SVGAGI come from the germline V gene. The CDR3 is made up of 14 amino acids.

Here the CDR3 DNA reads TGTGCCAGCAGCTTCCAGGGTAATCAGCCCCAGCATTTT. Its protein product is CASSFQGNQPQHF. V and J are TRBV7-9 and TRBJ1-5, with D perhaps TRBD1 (5 bases). Germline CDR1 SEHNR, CDR2 FQNEAQ (reference sequence). This CDR3 is built from 13 residues. Trimming took off 3 bases at V and 4 bases at J, with 7 bases between the two ends.

The rearrangement joins TRBV7-9 to TRBJ1-2; 9 bases are shared with TRBD1. This CDR3 region has 15 residues. The V gene end was trimmed by 1 base and the J gene end by 4 bases; junction bases not matched to a gene: 4. The germline gives CDR1 SEHNR, CDR2 FQNEAQ (reference sequence). The CDR3 reads CASSLGGQGIYGYTF. In DNA form, the CDR3 reads TGTGCCAGCAGCTTAGGGGGACAGGGCATCTATGGCTACACCTTC.

V is TRBV6-5 and J is TRBJ1-2; 7 bases are shared with TRBD1. This CDR3 has 13 amino acids. V shed 6 bases, J shed 5 bases, and the junction held 6 bases outside the gene matches. Germline lookup yields CDR1 MNHEY and CDR2 SVGAGI. In DNA, the CDR3 is TGTGCCAGCAGCCTAGACAGGGCTTATGGCTACACCTTC. Translation gives CASSLDRAYGYTF.

The rearrangement joins TRBV18 to TRBJ2-7; 7 nucleotides match TRBD2. With 6 bases clipped from V and 7 bases from J, the junction kept 9 bases outside the gene matches. This CDR3 is 13 amino acids long. Germline values: CDR1 KGHSH, CDR2 LQKENI. DNA for the CDR3: TGTGCCAGCTCGAACAGTAGGGGAGGGGAGCAGTACTTC. This encodes CASSNSRGGEQYF. The full variable domain, with the rest looked up from reference TRBV18 and TRBJ2-7, is NAGVMQNPRHLVRRRGQEARLRCSPMKGHSHVYWYRQLPEEGLKFMVYLQKENIIDESGMPKERFSAEFPKEGPSILRIQQVVRGDSAAYFCASSNSRGGEQYFGPGTRLTVT.

In its sample, this clone was seen once. The rearrangement uses TRBV29-1 and TRBJ2-7; 10 bases map to TRBD2. The length of the CDR3 is 14 residues. CDR1 and CDR2 from the germline V gene are SQVTM and ANQGSEA. V shed 6 bases and J 3 bases; nucleotides not matched to a gene: 8. CDR3 DNA: TGCAGCGTGACCTTAGGACTAGCGGTCTACGAGCAGTACTTC. It yields the protein CSVTLGLAVYEQYF.

The chain has TRBV6-5 and TRBJ1-2; D gene uncertain. The germline gives CDR1 MNHEY, CDR2 SVGAGI. The CDR3 has 14 residues. The V end was cut by 5 bases, the J end by 1 base, with 11 bases between. Written as DNA, the CDR3 is TGTGCCAGCAGTCCCGGGCATATTAACTATGGCTACACCTTC. It yields the protein CASSPGHINYGYTF.

The chain recombines TRBV7-2 with TRBJ2-7, with TRBD2 identical over 9 bases. The CDR3 has 14 residues. The junction had 7 bases not matched to a gene; V was cut back by 2 bases and J by 8 bases. Germline V lookup: CDR1 SGHTA, CDR2 FQGNSA. The CDR3 protein is CASSLLAGLTQQYF. CDR3 nucleotide sequence: TGTGCCAGCAGCTTACTAGCGGGACTTACGCAGCAGTACTTC.

V is TRBV9 and J is TRBJ1-5, with TRBD1 as a possible D gene (5 bases). The germline V gene has CDR1 SGDLS and CDR2 YYNGEE. There are 15 residues in the CDR3. The V gene lost 4 bases and the J gene lost 8 bases, with 19 bases spanning the gap. DNA for the CDR3: TGTGCCAGCAGCTCACGGTGGGGGGGAAGGGAGCCCCAGCATTTT. Its translation: CASSSRWGGREPQHF.

The rearrangement links TRBV3-1 (or the pseudogene TRBV3-2) to TRBJ2-2, with TRBD2 matching 10 bases. This CDR3 is 19 amino acids long. Germline CDR1 reads LGHDT; CDR2 reads YNNKEL (reference sequence). The J segment lost 6 bases and the V segment lost 0 bases, leaving 13 bases of the junction unmatched. The CDR3 DNA reads as TGTGCCAGCAGCCAAGATGCGCTAGCGGGAGTTCAAGGCGCCGGGGAGCTGTTTTTT. It yields the protein CASSQDALAGVQGAGELFF.